The rows below give T cell receptor beta chains drawn from one sample of a study of blood T cell repertoires in COVID-19. Profiled with immunoSEQ multiplex PCR; TCRdb holds only in-frame clones, not every one. The sample holds under 95,000 clones, 75% to 90% seen once. The source material was peripheral blood. All receptors derive from a woman of 80 years or more with active or convalescent COVID-19. Each CDR3 is given without its conserved first and last residue. Fields, in order: J gene, V gene, CDR3 protein.

TRBJ2-5	TRBV24-1	ATSDIKGTSGSSPETQY
TRBJ2-7	TRBV5-1	ASSLAGWTGGHEQY
TRBJ2-5	TRBV5-6	ASSFLTGQETQY
TRBJ2-1	TRBV7-2	ASSLTGGVYNEQF
TRBJ2-7	TRBV5-1	ASSRNLAESSYEQY
TRBJ2-1	TRBV5-1	ASSLKEGRMNEQF
TRBJ1-1	TRBV6-5	ASRSWEVGTEAF
TRBJ1-1	TRBV29-1	SVEDIGTEAF
TRBJ2-3	TRBV28	ASSYPGGADTQY
TRBJ1-3	TRBV7-9	ASSPGGAGGNTIY
TRBJ2-1	TRBV28	ASRLAVYNEQF
TRBJ2-3	TRBV29-1	SVGAKLAGVLDTQY
TRBJ2-7	TRBV18	ASSPGDRGLYEQY
TRBJ2-3	TRBV11-2	ASAGTSGAPSYPADTQY
TRBJ2-7	TRBV7-2	ASSFTGAYEQY
TRBJ2-1	TRBV7-8	ASSADRSRVEQF
TRBJ2-2	TRBV20-1	SASRLAGPQSGELF